Included here is one T cell receptor (beta chain) sequence, with context. These data belong to a study of blood T cell repertoires in COVID-19. Overall study: Donors in the United States, Italy and Spain gave samples during acute or convalescent COVID-19.

Germline-derived CDR1 and CDR2 are LGHDT and YNNKEL (reference sequence). Trimming cost V 8 bases and J 9 bases; bases outside gene matches: 17. This CDR3 has 15 amino acids. Seattle participants joined during active infection and were tracked over time. As originally analysed: Reference gene primers were amplified, and this amplification served to estimate nucleated cell counts. Clones were sequenced by immunoSEQ multiplex PCR, and TCRdb holds only the in-frame ones, with some missing. The DNA gave D and trimming, while V, J and clone size come from that table. This sample has 60,000 to 75,000 clones; 91% occur once, and the top ten carry around 7.3%.

The rearrangement uses TRBV3-1 (or the pseudogene TRBV3-2) and TRBJ2-5; the match to TRBD2 covers 8 bases. The sample was peripheral blood. The source is a man aged 35-49 years with COVID-19, enrolled during active disease. CDR3 loop: CASGHSGARPGSQYF. CDR3 nucleotide sequence: TGTGCCAGCGGACATAGCGGGGCCCGGCCGGGGTCCCAGTACTTC.